The 18 T cell receptor beta chains below come from one sample, sequenced in a study of blood T cells in healthy people across ages. Primed by a sample-barcoded 5' primer and a J-beta primer mix, a second PCR proceeded for roughly 6 to 12 cycles. MiXCR was run by TCRdb on the 5' RACE reads, yielding one entry per CDR3 protein. The sample records some 1,500,000 distinct CDR3 sequences, about 42% being singletons. The material sequenced was blood. The origin of the receptors is a woman aged 18-29 years in good health.

Only a few counts were recorded for this clonotype. V is TRBV28 and J is TRBJ2-7; D perhaps matches TRBD2 (5 bases). The closer fit of TRBJ2-5 to the DNA end suggests the J call may be wrong. The CDR3 length is 14 residues. The germline V gene has CDR1 MDHEN and CDR2 SYDVKM. The CDR3 DNA reads TGTGCCAGCAGACCGGGAACTGTAAGCGAGACCCAGTACTTC. Residues: CASRPGTVSETQYF.

The chain uses TRBV6-5 and TRBJ2-5; D may be TRBD1 or TRBD2 (5 bases each). CDR3 size: 15 residues. Per germline, CDR1 MNHEY and CDR2 SVGAGI. V was pared by 3 bases and J by 5 bases, with 16 bases between. CDR3 region: CASSYGVWGGETQYF. Here the CDR3 DNA reads TGTGCCAGCAGTTATGGAGTCTGGGGCGGGGAGACCCAGTACTTC.

This rearrangement joins TRBV12-3 or TRBV12-4 to TRBJ1-1; D possibly corresponds to TRBD1 (5 bases). V lost 4 bases and J 4 bases, leaving 13 bases between the germline ends. This CDR3 region has 14 residues. The CDR3 region is CASSSRVGVTEAFF. As DNA, the CDR3 is TGTGCCAGCAGTTCCAGGGTGGGGGTCACTGAAGCTTTCTTT.

This clonotype came up many times. CDR3 protein: CASSLSSGANVLTF. The CDR3 bases are TGTGCCAGCAGCTTAAGCTCTGGGGCCAACGTCCTGACTTTC. This sequence joins TRBV27 and TRBJ2-6; no reliable D call. V shed 6 bases and J shed 0 bases, with 6 bases lying between them. Germline loops: CDR1 MNHEY, CDR2 SMNVEV (reference sequence). The CDR3 has 14 amino acids.

This chain uses TRBV6-5 with TRBJ1-4, with 10 positions matching TRBD1. Germline CDR1 is MNHEY and CDR2 is SVGAGI. The CDR3 length is 22 residues. V was clipped by 2 bases and J by 1 base; unmatched bases: 19. The chain's CDR3 is CASSYDVPGQGWSGETNEKLFF. The CDR3, as DNA: TGTGCCAGCAGTTACGACGTCCCGGGACAGGGGTGGAGCGGGGAAACTAATGAAAAACTGTTTTTT.

The J gene is TRBJ2-5, the V gene TRBV12-3 or TRBV12-4; D may be TRBD2 (5 bases). The ends were cut back, 1 base at V and 5 bases at J, with 14 bases in the middle. This CDR3 has 15 amino acids. The CDR3 DNA follows: TGTGCCAGCAGTTTAGATCTCCCGGGGTCGGAGACCCAGTACTTC. It yields the protein CASSLDLPGSETQYF.

This clonotype came up a few times. V is TRBV28 and J is TRBJ2-3, with 13 bases identical to TRBD2. The junction had 14 bases not matched to a gene; V was cut back by 10 bases and J by 4 bases. CDR1 MDHEN and CDR2 SYDVKM come from the germline V gene. This CDR3 is 17 amino acids long. The CDR3 bases are TGTGCCACCAGGGAAAGGACTAGCGGGAGTCGAGCAGATACGCAGTATTTT. Its protein product is CATRERTSGSRADTQYF.

This sequence joins TRBV19 and TRBJ1-5; D may be TRBD1 (5 bases). This CDR3 contains 13 residues. Deletions cut 11 bases from V and 5 bases from J, with 16 bases between. Germline V gene lookup returns CDR1 LNHDA and CDR2 SQIVND (reference sequence). The CDR3 coding sequence is TGTGCCTCTAACTGGGGCCGGGATCAGCCCCAGCATTTT. Protein: CASNWGRDQPQHF.

This clonotype was detected ten times or more. One end of the junction varies from germline; a read error may be responsible. The chain has TRBV7-2 and TRBJ2-7; TRBD1 aligns across 7 bases. CDR1 is SGHTA, CDR2 FQGNSA, per germline. CDR3 length: 14 residues. The CDR3 spells CASSSQTGSYEQYF. DNA for the CDR3: TGCGCCAGCAGCTCACAGACAGGGTCCTACGAGCAGTACTTC.

This sequence joins TRBV10-3 and TRBJ1-1; TRBD1 aligns across 7 bases. V was clipped by 6 bases and J by 0 bases; unmatched bases: 4. The CDR3 contains 14 residues. The germline V gene has CDR1 ENHRY and CDR2 SYGVKD. The CDR3 here is CAIRWDRLNTEAFF. CDR3 coding DNA: TGTGCCATCAGATGGGACAGATTGAACACTGAAGCTTTCTTT.

This clonotype was counted between two and nine times. The chain joins TRBV20-1 to TRBJ2-7; D may be TRBD1 (6 bases). The germline V gene encodes CDR1 DFQATT and CDR2 SNEGSKA (reference sequence). The V end lost 0 bases, the J end lost 7 bases, and 16 bases lay between the germline ends. The CDR3 is made up of 14 amino acids. CDR3: CSAREGPRGKEQYF. Here the CDR3 DNA reads TGCAGTGCTAGAGAGGGACCCAGGGGAAAGGAGCAGTACTTC.

This chain uses TRBV4-1 with TRBJ2-1, with D possibly TRBD1 on 6 matching bases. The CDR3 loop spans 16 amino acids. Germline V gene sequence: CDR1 MGHRA, CDR2 YSYEKL. The ends were cut back, 5 bases at V and 0 bases at J, with 14 bases in the middle. The DNA for the CDR3 is TGCGCCAGCAGCTCAGGGGCAGGGAGCTCCTACAATGAGCAGTTCTTC. Translating it yields CASSSGAGSSYNEQFF.

This clonotype has a handful of counts. The V gene is TRBV5-1, the J gene TRBJ2-1; no clear D. V was cut by 0 bases and J by 6 bases, with 7 bases left in between. Looked up from germline, CDR1 is SGHRS and CDR2 is YFSETQ. This CDR3 region has 13 residues. The CDR3 region is CASSLDPTNEQFF. Written as DNA, the CDR3 is TGCGCCAGCAGCTTGGACCCTACCAATGAGCAGTTCTTC. The full variable domain, rest sourced from reference TRBV5-1 and TRBJ2-1, is KAGVTQTPRYLIKTRGQQVTLSCSPISGHRSVSWYQQTPGQGLQFLFEYFSETQRNKGNFPGRFSGRQFSNSRSEMNVSTLELGDSALYLCASSLDPTNEQFFGPGTRLTVL.

The J gene is TRBJ2-1, the V gene TRBV6-5, with 8 positions matching TRBD2. V was clipped by 6 bases and J by 10 bases; unmatched bases: 11. Germline V gene data show CDR1 as MNHEY and CDR2 as SVGAGI. This CDR3 comprises 14 residues. CDR3 bases: TGTGCCAGCAGCCCGGTTAGCGGGGTCGAGGAGCAGTTCTTC. Its protein is CASSPVSGVEEQFF.

This clonotype was observed a few times. V and J are TRBV28 and TRBJ2-2; 11 nucleotides line up with TRBD2. The germline V gene has CDR1 MDHEN and CDR2 SYDVKM. Unmatched junction bases numbered 9, after V lost 6 bases and J lost 3 bases. This CDR3 is built from 17 residues. The CDR3 region is CASRLFSGRAYTGELFF. CDR3 nucleotides: TGTGCCAGCAGACTCTTTAGCGGGAGGGCCTACACCGGGGAGCTGTTTTTT.

The chain combines TRBV3-1 with TRBJ1-1; TRBD1 agrees at 9 bases. Germline assignment: CDR1 LGHDT and CDR2 YNNKEL (reference sequence). After removal of 3 bases from V and 7 bases from J, the junction contained 6 bases not matched to a gene. The CDR3 spans 14 residues. CDR3 bases: TGTGCCAGCAGCCATGGGGACAGGGACCGTGAAGCTTTCTTT. This sequence encodes CASSHGDRDREAFF.

The chain has TRBV7-3 and TRBJ2-1, with TRBD2 as a possible D gene (6 bases). The ends were cut back, 5 bases at V and 3 bases at J, with 23 bases in the middle. The CDR3 consists of 18 residues. In germline, CDR1 is SGHTA, CDR2 FQGTGA. CDR3 amino acids: CASSPNPFGGAFYNEQFF. The CDR3 DNA reads TGTGCCAGCAGCCCTAATCCATTCGGCGGGGCCTTCTACAATGAGCAGTTCTTC.

The CDR3 DNA follows: TGTGCCAGCAGTGAATCAACGGGAGCAAAGTTCTTC. It specifies CASSESTGAKFF. This chain joins TRBV25-1 and TRBJ2-1; tentative D call: TRBD2 (6 bases). V lost 1 base and J 14 bases, leaving 12 bases between the germline ends. Germline V gene lookup returns CDR1 MGHDK and CDR2 SYGVNS. CDR3 length equals 12 residues.